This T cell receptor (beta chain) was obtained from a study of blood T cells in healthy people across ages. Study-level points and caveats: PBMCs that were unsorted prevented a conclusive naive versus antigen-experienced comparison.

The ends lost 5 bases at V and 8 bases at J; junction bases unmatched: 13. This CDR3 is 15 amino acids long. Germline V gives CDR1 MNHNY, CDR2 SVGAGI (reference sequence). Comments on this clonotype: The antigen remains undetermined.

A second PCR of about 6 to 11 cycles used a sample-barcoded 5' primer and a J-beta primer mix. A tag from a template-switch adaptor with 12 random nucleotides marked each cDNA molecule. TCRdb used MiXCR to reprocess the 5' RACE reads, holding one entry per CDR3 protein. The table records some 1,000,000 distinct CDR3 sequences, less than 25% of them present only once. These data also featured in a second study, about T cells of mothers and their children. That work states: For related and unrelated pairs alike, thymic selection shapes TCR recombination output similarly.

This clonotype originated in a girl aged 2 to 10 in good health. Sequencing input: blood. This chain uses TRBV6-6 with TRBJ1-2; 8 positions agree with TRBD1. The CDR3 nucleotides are TGTGCCAGCAGTACCAGGACAGGGACCCACTGGGGCTACACCTTC. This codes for CASSTRTGTHWGYTF.